These 27 T cell receptor beta chains share one sample of origin, sequenced in a study of liver allograft versus peripheral blood T cells (dated by TCRdb to the early 2020s). As for the study more broadly: In liver transplant recipients, the study looked at T cell receptor repertoires in the peripheral blood and set them against the repertoires found within the transplanted livers.

The instrument given in TCRdb is Illumina MiSeq. Through fastp at Q25 and MiXCR, TCRdb rebuilt clones from the public reads, retaining in-frame beta chains. CDR3 protein sequences are deduplicated, and each keeps its most common genes and DNA. The sample table lists about 10,000 distinct CDR3 sequences, 19% of them with a count of one. 1.5% to 2% of the sample is held by the ten biggest clonotypes. These receptors all come from a human patient who had a liver transplant. Some T cells may derive from the graft donor when a transplant has been performed.

This clonotype qualifies as medium-sized. The V call is TRBV13, the J call TRBJ2-2; 9 positions match TRBD1. The trim removed 3 bases at V and 5 bases at J, leaving 7 bases unmatched. Per germline, CDR1 PRHDT and CDR2 FYEKMQ (reference sequence). The CDR3 length is 16 residues. The CDR3 nucleotides are TGTGCCAGCAGCTTCCAACAGGGGGCCGTAACCGGGGAGCTGTTTTTT. Translated: CASSFQQGAVTGELFF.

The chain links TRBV7-9 to TRBJ1-6; no reliable D call. The CDR3 covers 16 residues. V lost 4 bases to trimming and J lost 0 bases, with 10 bases between them. The germline gives CDR1 SEHNR, CDR2 FQNEAQ (reference sequence). CDR3 region: CASSSGSSSYNSPLHF. In DNA, the CDR3 is TGTGCCAGCAGCTCCGGATCGAGCTCCTATAATTCACCCCTCCACTTT.

This clonotype was detected only a few times. The V call is TRBV19, the J call TRBJ2-7; D could derive from TRBD1 or TRBD2 (7 bases each). The V and J ends lost 5 bases and 7 bases respectively, with 18 bases between them. CDR3 length equals 14 residues. Looked up from germline, CDR1 is LNHDA and CDR2 is SQIVND (reference sequence). CDR3 sequence: CASSYRGLSGEQYF. The CDR3 DNA is TGTGCCAGTAGTTACAGGGGACTTAGCGGGGAGCAGTACTTC.

The rearrangement links TRBV9 to TRBJ2-2, with TRBD1 matching over 9 bases. V shed 0 bases and J 7 bases; nucleotides not matched to a gene: 7. The germline V gene encodes CDR1 SGDLS and CDR2 YYNGEE. This CDR3 spans 16 amino acids. CDR3: CASSVAAGQGVGELFF. For the CDR3, the DNA is TGTGCCAGCAGCGTAGCTGCGGGACAGGGCGTCGGGGAGCTGTTTTTT.

The chain combines TRBV2 with TRBJ2-6; D ambiguous. The CDR3 totals 14 residues. The germline V gene encodes CDR1 SNHLY and CDR2 FYNNEI. Trimming stripped 7 bases from V and 7 bases from J, with 14 bases between. This CDR3 reads CASKRALGANVLTF. The CDR3, as DNA: TGTGCCAGCAAACGGGCCCTGGGAGCCAACGTCCTGACTTTC.

The table lists this clonotype with many counts. J is TRBJ2-7 and V is TRBV7-9; maybe TRBD1 (6 bases). Germline V lookup: CDR1 SEHNR, CDR2 FQNEAQ (reference sequence). This CDR3 has 13 amino acids. The ends were cut back, 5 bases at V and 5 bases at J, with 13 bases in the middle. The CDR3 DNA sequence: TGTGCCAGCAGCCCAGGGGCTACTCACGAGCAGTACTTC. This codes for CASSPGATHEQYF.

Sample share makes this clonotype medium-sized (0.01 to 0.1%). The chain has TRBV10-3 and TRBJ1-3; tentatively, D is TRBD1 (5 bases). CDR1 ENHRY and CDR2 SYGVKD come from the germline V gene. V was clipped by 9 bases and J by 4 bases, with 10 bases between them. This CDR3 is 12 amino acids long. This chain's CDR3 is CAIGTGGNTIYF. CDR3 in DNA: TGTGCCATAGGGACCGGCGGAAACACCATATATTTT.

At least ten counts were recorded for this clonotype. For the CDR3, the DNA is TGTGCCAGCTCACCCGGGTACGGCAATCAGCCCCAGCATTTT. Its protein product is CASSPGYGNQPQHF. The rearrangement uses TRBV18 and TRBJ1-5; D is unclear. V dropped 3 bases and J dropped 2 bases, with 8 bases sitting between them. The germline V gene has CDR1 KGHSH and CDR2 LQKENI. This CDR3 has 14 residues.

This chain connects TRBV5-4 to TRBJ2-1; 7 bases fit TRBD1. There are 19 residues in the CDR3. V gave up 4 bases and J gave up 0 bases; unmatched junction bases: 16. Germline-derived CDR1 and CDR2 are SGHNT and YYREEE (reference sequence). CDR3 loop: CASSALGTARFNSYNEQFF. In DNA form, the CDR3 reads TGTGCCAGCAGCGCACTAGGGACAGCTCGATTCAACTCCTACAATGAGCAGTTCTTC.

By sample share, this clonotype is medium-sized. The chain is built from TRBV6-6 and TRBJ1-6; weak D call: TRBD1 (6 bases). V was clipped by 1 base and J by 10 bases, with 11 bases between them. Germline loops: CDR1 MNHNY, CDR2 SVGAGI (reference sequence). The CDR3 length is 14 residues. CDR3 sequence (DNA): TGTGCCAGCAGTTACTTTTACAGGGACTCACCCCTCCACTTT. Residues: CASSYFYRDSPLHF.

This clonotype rates as medium-sized. The chain uses TRBV28 and TRBJ2-6, with no clear D. Per germline, CDR1 MDHEN and CDR2 SYDVKM. Trimming stripped 4 bases from V and 4 bases from J, with 5 bases between. CDR3 length equals 13 residues. The CDR3 DNA is TGTGCCAGCAGTTACGGGGGGGCCAACGTCCTGACTTTC. It encodes CASSYGGANVLTF.

By share of the sample, this clonotype is medium-sized. The chain has TRBV6-1 and TRBJ2-3; D tentatively reads TRBD1 or TRBD2 (5 bases each). V was shortened by 6 bases and J by 5 bases, with 15 bases between the two germline ends. The CDR3 consists of 14 residues. The germline V gene has CDR1 MNHNS and CDR2 SASEGT. The CDR3 spells CASSPIGAGDTQYF. CDR3 sequence (DNA): TGTGCCAGCAGCCCTATCGGGGCGGGAGATACGCAGTATTTT.

The chain recombines TRBV9 with TRBJ2-7; 8 bases are shared with TRBD1. The trim removed 4 bases at V and 5 bases at J, leaving 8 bases unmatched. The germline gives CDR1 SGDLS, CDR2 YYNGEE. This CDR3 contains 14 residues. CDR3 loop: CASSPRTGSDEQYF. In DNA, the CDR3 is TGTGCCAGCAGCCCCCGGACAGGGTCGGACGAGCAGTACTTC.

This clonotype is deemed medium-sized. The chain joins TRBV6-5 to TRBJ1-6; 7 bases align to TRBD1. V was pared by 5 bases and J by 2 bases, with 6 bases of the junction left unmatched. CDR3 length: 16 residues. Looked up from germline, CDR1 is MNHEY and CDR2 is SVGAGI. The CDR3, as DNA: TGTGCCAGCAGTCAACAGGGGCCGACCTATAATTCACCCCTCCACTTT. Translation: CASSQQGPTYNSPLHF.

In this sample, this clonotype is medium-sized. The rearrangement uses TRBV6-1 and TRBJ2-5; TRBD1 is a possible D gene (7 bases). Trimming took off 7 bases at V and 1 base at J, with 13 bases between the two ends. This CDR3 is built from 14 residues. Per the germline V gene, CDR1 is MNHNS and CDR2 is SASEGT. This chain's CDR3 is CASNPRGVQETQYF. CDR3 sequence (DNA): TGTGCCAGCAACCCCAGGGGGGTCCAAGAGACCCAGTACTTC.

In its sample, this clonotype is medium-sized. V is TRBV6-1 and J is TRBJ1-1; D is undetermined. The CDR3 spans 15 residues. Germline CDR1 and CDR2: MNHNS and SASEGT. V was cut by 2 bases and J by 3 bases, with 13 bases left in between. CDR3 residues: CASSEWTSSYTEAFF. Written as DNA, the CDR3 is TGTGCCAGCAGTGAATGGACTTCCTCCTACACTGAAGCTTTCTTT.

This clonotype is judged medium-sized. The chain joins TRBV29-1 to TRBJ1-4, with D perhaps TRBD1 (5 bases). This CDR3 is built from 13 residues. Trimming took 7 bases from V and 2 from J, leaving 11 bases between them. Germline values: CDR1 SQVTM, CDR2 ANQGSEA. CDR3 DNA: TGCAGCGCCTCCGGACACACTAATGAAAAACTGTTTTTT. Its translation is CSASGHTNEKLFF.

This clonotype was observed many times. The chain carries TRBV7-9 and TRBJ2-1; 9 bases agree with TRBD2. This CDR3 contains 18 residues. The V gene's germline CDR1 is SEHNR and CDR2 FQNEAQ (reference sequence). After removal of 6 bases from V and 3 bases from J, the junction contained 15 bases not matched to a gene. This CDR3 is CASSGGGSAGGLYNEQFF. The CDR3 DNA is TGTGCCAGCAGTGGTGGCGGGTCAGCGGGAGGACTCTACAATGAGCAGTTCTTC.

The rearrangement joins TRBV27 to TRBJ2-3; either TRBD1 or TRBD2 may supply D (7 bases each). V was clipped by 10 bases and J by 2 bases, with 16 bases between them. The CDR3 is 14 residues long. CDR1 and CDR2 (germline): MNHEY, SMNVEV (reference sequence). The CDR3: CATRGGGHTDTQYF. The DNA for the CDR3 is TGTGCCACCAGGGGGGGGGGCCACACAGATACGCAGTATTTT.

The V and J genes are TRBV20-1 and TRBJ2-4; weak D call: TRBD2 (5 bases). V lost 0 bases, J lost 0 bases, and 9 bases lay in between. This CDR3 has 15 amino acids. Germline V CDR1 and CDR2: DFQATT, SNEGSKA (reference sequence). This CDR3 is CSARDEGLAKNIQYF. The CDR3 DNA reads TGCAGTGCTAGAGATGAGGGCCTAGCCAAAAACATTCAGTACTTC.

The J gene is TRBJ2-7, the V gene TRBV6-1; maybe TRBD1 (6 bases). This CDR3 has 13 amino acids. Germline-derived CDR1 and CDR2 are MNHNS and SASEGT. CDR3 sequence (DNA): TGTGTCCCACATCCGGGACAAGACTACGAGCAGTACTTC. As protein: CVPHPGQDYEQYF.

The CDR3 sequence: CASRKKGAGEKLFF. CDR3 in DNA: TGTGCCAGCAGAAAAAAGGGGGCAGGGGAAAAACTGTTTTTT. This chain connects TRBV28 to TRBJ1-4; 7 positions match TRBD1. CDR3 size: 14 residues. The ends lost 6 bases at V and 8 bases at J; junction bases unmatched: 9. Germline-derived CDR1 and CDR2 are MDHEN and SYDVKM.

V and J are TRBV7-3 and TRBJ2-3; no definite D call. CDR1 is SGHTA and CDR2 is FQGTGA in the germline V gene. The CDR3 consists of 15 residues. V lost 4 bases and J 4 bases, leaving 15 bases between the germline ends. The CDR3 nucleotides are TGTGCCAGCAGCTCGTGGAACCTAAGGGCAGATACGCAGTATTTT. It encodes CASSSWNLRADTQYF. The full variable domain, its missing parts supplied by reference TRBV7-3 and TRBJ2-3, is GAGVSQTPSNKVTEKGKYVELRCDPISGHTALYWYRQSLGQGPEFLIYFQGTGAADDSGLPNDRFFAVRPEGSVSTLKIQRTERGDSAVYLCASSSWNLRADTQYFGPGTRLTVL.

Worth noting for this clonotype: The junction differs from germline at one of its ends, possibly a read error. J is TRBJ1-5 and V is TRBV12-3 or TRBV12-4; 9 positions match TRBD1. The length of the CDR3 is 14 residues. The CDR3 sequence: CASRLGQGTVPQHF. CDR3 nucleotides: TGTGCCAGCAGGTTAGGACAGGGGACAGTGCCCCAGCATTTT.

V is TRBV20-1 and J is TRBJ2-2, with TRBD2 as a possible D gene (6 bases). Germline V lookup: CDR1 DFQATT, CDR2 SNEGSKA (reference sequence). V was trimmed by 7 bases and J by 3 bases, leaving 18 bases between them. This CDR3 has 15 residues. The CDR3 sequence: CSVMGISGDTGELFF. The CDR3 DNA sequence: TGCAGTGTTATGGGGATCTCGGGGGACACCGGGGAGCTGTTTTTT.

This clonotype is medium-sized by share. This sequence joins TRBV24-1 and TRBJ2-1, with D uncertain. Per the germline V gene, CDR1 is KGHDR and CDR2 is SFDVKD. This CDR3 contains 13 residues. V shed 0 bases and J shed 8 bases, with 7 bases lying between them. The CDR3: CATSDLLIDEQFF. CDR3 nucleotides: TGTGCCACCAGTGATTTGCTGATAGATGAGCAGTTCTTC.

The J gene is TRBJ1-5, the V gene TRBV30; 7 bases map to TRBD1. CDR1 and CDR2 from the germline V gene are GTSNPN and SVGIG (reference sequence). This CDR3 contains 14 residues. V was pared by 3 bases and J by 2 bases, with 4 bases of the junction left unmatched. Here the CDR3 DNA reads TGTGCCTGGAGGCCCACAGGGGGCAATCAGCCCCAGCATTTT. Protein: CAWRPTGGNQPQHF.